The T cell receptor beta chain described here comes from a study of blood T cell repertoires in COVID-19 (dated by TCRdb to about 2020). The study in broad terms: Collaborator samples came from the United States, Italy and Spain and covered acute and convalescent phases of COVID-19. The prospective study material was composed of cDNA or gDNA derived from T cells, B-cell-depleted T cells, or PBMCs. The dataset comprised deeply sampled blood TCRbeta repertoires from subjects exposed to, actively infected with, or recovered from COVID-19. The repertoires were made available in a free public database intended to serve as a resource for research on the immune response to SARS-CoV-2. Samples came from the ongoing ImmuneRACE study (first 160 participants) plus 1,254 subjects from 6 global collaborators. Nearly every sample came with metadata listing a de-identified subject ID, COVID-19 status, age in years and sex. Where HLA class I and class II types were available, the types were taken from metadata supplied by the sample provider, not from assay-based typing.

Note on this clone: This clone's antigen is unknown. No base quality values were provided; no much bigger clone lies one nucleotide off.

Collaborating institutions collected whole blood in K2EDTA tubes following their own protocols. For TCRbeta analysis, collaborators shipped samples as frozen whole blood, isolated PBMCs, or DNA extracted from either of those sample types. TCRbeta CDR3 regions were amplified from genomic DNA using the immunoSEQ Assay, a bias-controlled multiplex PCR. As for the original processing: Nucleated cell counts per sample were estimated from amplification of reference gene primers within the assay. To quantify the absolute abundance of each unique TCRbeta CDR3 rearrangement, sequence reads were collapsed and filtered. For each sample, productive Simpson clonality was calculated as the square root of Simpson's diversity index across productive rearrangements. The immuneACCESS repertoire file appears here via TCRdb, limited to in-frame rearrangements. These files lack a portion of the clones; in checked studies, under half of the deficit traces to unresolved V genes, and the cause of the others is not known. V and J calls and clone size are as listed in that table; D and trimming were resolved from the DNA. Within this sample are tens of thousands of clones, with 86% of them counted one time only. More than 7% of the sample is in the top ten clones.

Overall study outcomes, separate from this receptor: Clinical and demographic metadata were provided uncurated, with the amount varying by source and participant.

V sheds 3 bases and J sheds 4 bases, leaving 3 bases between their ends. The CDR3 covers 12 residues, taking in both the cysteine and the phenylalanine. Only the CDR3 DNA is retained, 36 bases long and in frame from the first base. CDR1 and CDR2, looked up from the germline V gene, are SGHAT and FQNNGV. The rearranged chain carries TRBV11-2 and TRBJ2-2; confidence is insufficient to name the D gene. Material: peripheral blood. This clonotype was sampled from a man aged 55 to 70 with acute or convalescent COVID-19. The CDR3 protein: CASSFLTGELFF. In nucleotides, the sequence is TGTGCCAGCAGCTTTCTCACCGGGGAGCTGTTTTTT.